Sequencing of this TCR beta chain was carried out in a study of cytomegalovirus exposure and HLA in healthy donors. Overall study results and limits: A missense variant in DCLRE1C was later tied to TCR beta V- and J-gene trimming.

This CDR3 is 14 amino acids long. Trimming took off 0 bases at V and 1 base at J, with 7 bases between the two ends. The germline gives CDR1 SGHDT, CDR2 YYEEEE. A remark on this clone: Antigen: not known.

PCR involved 60 Vbeta and 13 Jbeta primers. Clones were read by immunoSEQ multiplex PCR, and TCRdb kept only the in-frame ones, dropping some. The table records about 140,000 clones, 75% to 90% of them present only once. The chain links TRBV5-6 to TRBJ1-1; the D gene is possibly TRBD1 (6 bases). The TCR was taken from a woman between 50 and 59 years old in good health and CMV-seropositive. Sequencing was carried out using PBMCs. The CDR3, as DNA: TGTGCCAGCAGCTTGGTGGACAGGAACACTGAAGCTTTCTTT. Amino acids: CASSLVDRNTEAFF.